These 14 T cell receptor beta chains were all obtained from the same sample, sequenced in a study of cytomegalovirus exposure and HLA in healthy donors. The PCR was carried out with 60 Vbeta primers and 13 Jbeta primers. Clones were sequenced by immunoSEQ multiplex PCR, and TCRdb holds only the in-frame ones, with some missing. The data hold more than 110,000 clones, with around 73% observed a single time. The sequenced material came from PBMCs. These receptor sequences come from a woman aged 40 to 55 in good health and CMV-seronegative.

CDR3 bases: TGCGCCAGCAGCGGGGGAAGGTCAGATACGCAGTATTTT. Protein product: CASSGGRSDTQYF. V and J are TRBV10-1 and TRBJ2-3, with a weak D call TRBD2 (6 bases). CDR3 length: 13 residues. Germline-derived CDR1 and CDR2 are WNHNN and SYGVQD (reference sequence). V lost 6 bases and J lost 4, with 11 bases in between.

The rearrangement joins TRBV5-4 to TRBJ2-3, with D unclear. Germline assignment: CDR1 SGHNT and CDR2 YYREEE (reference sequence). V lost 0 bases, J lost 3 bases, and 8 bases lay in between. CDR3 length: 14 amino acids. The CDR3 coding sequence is TGTGCCAGCAGCTTGGTGCTAGAAACAGATACGCAGTATTTT. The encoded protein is CASSLVLETDTQYF.

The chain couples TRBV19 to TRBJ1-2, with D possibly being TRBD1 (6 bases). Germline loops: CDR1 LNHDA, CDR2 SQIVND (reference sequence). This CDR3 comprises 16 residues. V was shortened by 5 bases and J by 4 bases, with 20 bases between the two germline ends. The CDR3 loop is CASSPHHRVVGYGYTF. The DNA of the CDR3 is TGTGCCAGTAGTCCGCACCACAGGGTCGTCGGCTATGGCTACACCTTC.

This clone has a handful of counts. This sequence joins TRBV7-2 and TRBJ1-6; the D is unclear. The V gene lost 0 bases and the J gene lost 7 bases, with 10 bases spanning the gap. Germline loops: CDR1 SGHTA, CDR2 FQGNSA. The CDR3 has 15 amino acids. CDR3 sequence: CASSLAAHGNSPLHF. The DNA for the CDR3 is TGTGCCAGCAGCTTAGCGGCCCACGGGAATTCACCCCTCCACTTT. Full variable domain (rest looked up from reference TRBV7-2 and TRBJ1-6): GAGVSQSPSNKVTEKGKDVELRCDPISGHTALYWYRQSLGQGLEFLIYFQGNSAPDKSGLPSDRFSAERTGGSVSTLTIQRTQQEDSAVYLCASSLAAHGNSPLHFGNGTRLTVT.

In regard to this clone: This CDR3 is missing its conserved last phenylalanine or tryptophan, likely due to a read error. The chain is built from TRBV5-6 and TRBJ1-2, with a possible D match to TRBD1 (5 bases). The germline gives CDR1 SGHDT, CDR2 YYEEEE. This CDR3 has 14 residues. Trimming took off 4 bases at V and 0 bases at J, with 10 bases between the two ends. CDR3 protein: CASSPRGANYGYTL. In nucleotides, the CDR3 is TGTGCCAGCAGCCCACGGGGGGCTAACTATGGCTACACCCTC.

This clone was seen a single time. CDR3 sequence reads: CASSQDSASGNTIYF. The CDR3 DNA reads as TGTGCCAGCAGCCAAGACAGCGCCTCTGGAAACACCATATATTTT. J is TRBJ1-3 and V is TRBV6-1, with TRBD1 as a possible D gene (5 bases). V dropped 6 bases and J dropped 0 bases, with 12 bases sitting between them. The CDR3 length is 15 residues. Per the germline V gene, CDR1 is MNHNS and CDR2 is SASEGT.

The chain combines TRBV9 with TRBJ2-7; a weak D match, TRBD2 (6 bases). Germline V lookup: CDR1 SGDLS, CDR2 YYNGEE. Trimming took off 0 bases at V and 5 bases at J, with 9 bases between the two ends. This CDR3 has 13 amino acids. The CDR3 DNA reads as TGTGCCAGCAGCGTAGTCGGGGGAAACGAGCAGTACTTC. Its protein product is CASSVVGGNEQYF.

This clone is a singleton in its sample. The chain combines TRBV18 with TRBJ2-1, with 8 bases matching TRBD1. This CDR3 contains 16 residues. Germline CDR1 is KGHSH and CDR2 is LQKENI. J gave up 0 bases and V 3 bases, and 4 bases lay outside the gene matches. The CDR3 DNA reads TGTGCCAGCTCACCCCAGGGGGCGACCTCCTACAATGAGCAGTTCTTC. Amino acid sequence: CASSPQGATSYNEQFF.

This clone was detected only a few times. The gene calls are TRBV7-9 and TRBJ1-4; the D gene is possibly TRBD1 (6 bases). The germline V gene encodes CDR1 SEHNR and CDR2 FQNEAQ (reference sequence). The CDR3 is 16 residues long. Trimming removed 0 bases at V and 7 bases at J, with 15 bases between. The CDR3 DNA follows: TGTGCCAGCAGCTTAGCGGCGGGGGCACGGGTTGAAAAACTGTTTTTT. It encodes CASSLAAGARVEKLFF. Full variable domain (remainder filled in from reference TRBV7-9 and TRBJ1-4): DTGVSQNPRHKITKRGQNVTFRCDPISEHNRLYWYRQTLGQGPEFLTYFQNEAQLEKSRLLSDRFSAERPKGSFSTLEIQRTEQGDSAMYLCASSLAAGARVEKLFFGSGTQLSVL.

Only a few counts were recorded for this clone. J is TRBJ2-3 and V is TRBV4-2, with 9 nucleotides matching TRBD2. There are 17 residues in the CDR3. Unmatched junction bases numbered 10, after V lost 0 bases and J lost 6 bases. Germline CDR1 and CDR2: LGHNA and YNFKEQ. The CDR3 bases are TGTGCCAGCAGCCAAGATTTAGGCGGGGGGGCGCGGGATACGCAGTATTTT. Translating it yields CASSQDLGGGARDTQYF.

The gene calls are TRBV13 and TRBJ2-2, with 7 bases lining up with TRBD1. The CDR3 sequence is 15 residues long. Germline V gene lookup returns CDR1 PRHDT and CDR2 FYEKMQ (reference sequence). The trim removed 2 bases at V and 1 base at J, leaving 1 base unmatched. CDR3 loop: CASSLRTGNTGELFF. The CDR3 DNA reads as TGTGCCAGCAGCTTAAGGACAGGGAACACCGGGGAGCTGTTTTTT.

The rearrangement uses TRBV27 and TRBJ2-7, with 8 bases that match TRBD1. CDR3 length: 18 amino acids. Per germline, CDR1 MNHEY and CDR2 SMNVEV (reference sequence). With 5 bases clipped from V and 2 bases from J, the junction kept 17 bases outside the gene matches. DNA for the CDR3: TGTGCCAGCAGTCCTGGGCCAGGGGGCGCGACAAGGACCTACGAGCAGTACTTC. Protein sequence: CASSPGPGGATRTYEQYF.

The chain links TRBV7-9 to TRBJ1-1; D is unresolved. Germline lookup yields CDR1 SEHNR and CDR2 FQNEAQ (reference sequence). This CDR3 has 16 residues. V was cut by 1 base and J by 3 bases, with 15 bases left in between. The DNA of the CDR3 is TGTGCCAGCAGCTTAGGTTGGGGTAAGGAGGACACTGAAGCTTTCTTT. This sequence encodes CASSLGWGKEDTEAFF.

The DNA of the CDR3 is TGTGCCAGCAGCCTATTAGCTATTAGCTCCTACAATGAGCAGTTCTTC. It translates to CASSLLAISSYNEQFF. V usage is TRBV21-1 and J usage is TRBJ2-1; the table assigns TRBD2, which was not confirmed against the DNA. TRBV21-1 is a pseudogene locus. This CDR3 has 16 amino acids.